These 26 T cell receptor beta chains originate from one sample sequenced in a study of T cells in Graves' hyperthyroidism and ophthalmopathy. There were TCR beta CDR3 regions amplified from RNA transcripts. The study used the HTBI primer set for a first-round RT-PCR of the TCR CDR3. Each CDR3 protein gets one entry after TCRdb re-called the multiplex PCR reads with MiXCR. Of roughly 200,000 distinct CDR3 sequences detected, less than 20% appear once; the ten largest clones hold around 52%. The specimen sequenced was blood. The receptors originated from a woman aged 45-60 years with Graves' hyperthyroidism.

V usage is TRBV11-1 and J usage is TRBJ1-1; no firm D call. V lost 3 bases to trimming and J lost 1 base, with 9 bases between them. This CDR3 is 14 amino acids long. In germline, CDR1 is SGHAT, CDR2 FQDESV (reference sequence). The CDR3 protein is CASSLYQENTEAFF. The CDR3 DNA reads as TGTGCCAGCAGCTTGTATCAAGAGAACACTGAAGCTTTCTTT.

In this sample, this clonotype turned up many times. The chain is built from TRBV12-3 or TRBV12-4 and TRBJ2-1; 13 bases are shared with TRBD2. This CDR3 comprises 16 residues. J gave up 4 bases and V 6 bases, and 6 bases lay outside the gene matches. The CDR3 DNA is TGTGCCAGCAGATCCCGGACTAGCGGGGGTTACAATGAGCAGTTCTTC. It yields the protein CASRSRTSGGYNEQFF.

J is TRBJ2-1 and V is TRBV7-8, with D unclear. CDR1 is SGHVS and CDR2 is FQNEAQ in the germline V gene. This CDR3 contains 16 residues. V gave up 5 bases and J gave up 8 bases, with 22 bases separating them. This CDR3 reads CASSPPRRLRGDEQFF. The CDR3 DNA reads TGTGCCAGCAGCCCCCCCCGGAGACTCAGAGGAGATGAGCAGTTCTTC.

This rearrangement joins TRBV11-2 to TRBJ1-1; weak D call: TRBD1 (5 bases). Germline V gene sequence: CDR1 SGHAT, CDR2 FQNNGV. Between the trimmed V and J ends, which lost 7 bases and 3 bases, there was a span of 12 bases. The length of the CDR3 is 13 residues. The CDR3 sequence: CASTPGWHTEAFF. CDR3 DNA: TGTGCCAGCACCCCAGGGTGGCACACTGAAGCTTTCTTT.

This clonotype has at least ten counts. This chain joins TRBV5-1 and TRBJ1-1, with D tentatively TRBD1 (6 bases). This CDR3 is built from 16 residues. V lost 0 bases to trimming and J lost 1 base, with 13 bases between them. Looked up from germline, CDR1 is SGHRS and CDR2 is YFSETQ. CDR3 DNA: TGCGCCAGCAGCTTGGCGGGGGCGATAACGAACACTGAAGCTTTCTTT. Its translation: CASSLAGAITNTEAFF.

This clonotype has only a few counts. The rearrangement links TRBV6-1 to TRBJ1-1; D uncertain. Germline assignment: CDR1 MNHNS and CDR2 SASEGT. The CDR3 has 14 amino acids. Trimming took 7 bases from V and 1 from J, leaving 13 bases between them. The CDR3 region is CASNDPRGNTEAFF. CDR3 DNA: TGTGCCAGCAACGACCCTCGGGGGAACACTGAAGCTTTCTTT.

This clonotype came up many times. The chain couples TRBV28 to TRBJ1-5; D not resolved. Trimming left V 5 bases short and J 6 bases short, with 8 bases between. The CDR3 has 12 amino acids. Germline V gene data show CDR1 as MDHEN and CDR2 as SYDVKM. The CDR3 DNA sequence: TGTGCCAGCAGTCTAAAAATTCAGCCCCAGCATTTT. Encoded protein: CASSLKIQPQHF.

The CDR3 sequence is CASSYYPGQVSYEQYF. The CDR3, as DNA: TGTGCCAGCAGTTACTACCCCGGACAAGTATCCTACGAGCAGTACTTC. V gene TRBV6-2 or TRBV6-3 combines with J gene TRBJ2-7; weak D call: TRBD1 (5 bases). V shed 1 base and J shed 1 base, with 14 bases lying between them. The CDR3 sequence is 16 residues long. Looked up from germline, CDR1 is MNHEY and CDR2 is SVGEGT.

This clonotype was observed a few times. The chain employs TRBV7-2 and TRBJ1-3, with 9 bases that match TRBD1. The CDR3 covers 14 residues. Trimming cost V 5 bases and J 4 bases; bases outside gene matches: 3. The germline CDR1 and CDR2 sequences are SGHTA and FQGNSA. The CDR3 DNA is TGTGCCAGCAGCCTCGGGACAGGGGGAAACACCATATATTTT. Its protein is CASSLGTGGNTIYF.

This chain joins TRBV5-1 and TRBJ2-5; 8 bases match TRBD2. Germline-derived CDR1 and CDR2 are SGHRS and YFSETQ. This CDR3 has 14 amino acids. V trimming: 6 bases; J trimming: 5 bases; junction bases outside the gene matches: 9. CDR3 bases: TGCGCCAGCACCCCGCGGGGGGCTATGGAGACCCAGTACTTC. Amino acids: CASTPRGAMETQYF.

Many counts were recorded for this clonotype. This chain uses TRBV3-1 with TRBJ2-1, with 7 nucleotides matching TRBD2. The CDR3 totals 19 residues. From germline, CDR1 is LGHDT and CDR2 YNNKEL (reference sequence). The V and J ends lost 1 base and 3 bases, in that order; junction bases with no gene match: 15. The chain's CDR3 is CASSQGPGDSGPDYNEQFF. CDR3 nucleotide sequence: TGTGCCAGCAGCCAAGGTCCTGGGGATAGCGGGCCTGACTACAATGAGCAGTTCTTC.

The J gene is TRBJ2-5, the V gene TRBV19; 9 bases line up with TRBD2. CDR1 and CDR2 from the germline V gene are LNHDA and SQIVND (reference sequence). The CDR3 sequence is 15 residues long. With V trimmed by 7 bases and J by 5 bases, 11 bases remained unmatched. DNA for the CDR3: TGTGCCAGTATGGCGACTAGCGGAAAAGCGGAGACCCAGTACTTC. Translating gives CASMATSGKAETQYF.

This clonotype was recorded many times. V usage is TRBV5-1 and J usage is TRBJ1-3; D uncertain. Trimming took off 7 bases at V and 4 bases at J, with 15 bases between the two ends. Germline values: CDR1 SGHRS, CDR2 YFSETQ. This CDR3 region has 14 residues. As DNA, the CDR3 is TGCGCCAGCGCCGGGCCGTCAGAGGGAAACACCATATATTTT. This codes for CASAGPSEGNTIYF.

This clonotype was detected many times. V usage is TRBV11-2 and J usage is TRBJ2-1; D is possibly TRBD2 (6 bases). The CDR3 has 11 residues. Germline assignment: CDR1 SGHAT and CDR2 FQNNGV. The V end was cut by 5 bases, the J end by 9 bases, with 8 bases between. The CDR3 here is CASSPGVEQFF. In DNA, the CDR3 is TGTGCCAGCAGCCCGGGAGTTGAGCAGTTCTTC.

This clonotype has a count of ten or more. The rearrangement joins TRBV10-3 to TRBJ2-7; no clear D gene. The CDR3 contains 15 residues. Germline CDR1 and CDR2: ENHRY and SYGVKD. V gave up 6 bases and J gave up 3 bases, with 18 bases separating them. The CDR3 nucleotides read TGTGCCATCAGGGAAGTACGGTCGAATGACTACGAGCAGTACTTC. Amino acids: CAIREVRSNDYEQYF.

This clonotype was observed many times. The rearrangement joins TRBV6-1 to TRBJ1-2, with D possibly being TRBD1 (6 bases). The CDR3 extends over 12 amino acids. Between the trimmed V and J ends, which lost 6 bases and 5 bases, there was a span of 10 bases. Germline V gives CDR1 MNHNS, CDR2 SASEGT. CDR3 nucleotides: TGTGCCAGCAGAAAAGGGGGTTATGGCTACACCTTC. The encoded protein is CASRKGGYGYTF.

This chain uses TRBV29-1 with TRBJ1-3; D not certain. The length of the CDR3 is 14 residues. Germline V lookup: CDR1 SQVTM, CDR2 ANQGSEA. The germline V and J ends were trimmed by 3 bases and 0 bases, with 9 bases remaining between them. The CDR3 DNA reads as TGCAGCGTTGATGAAAAGAGCTCTGGAAACACCATATATTTT. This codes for CSVDEKSSGNTIYF.

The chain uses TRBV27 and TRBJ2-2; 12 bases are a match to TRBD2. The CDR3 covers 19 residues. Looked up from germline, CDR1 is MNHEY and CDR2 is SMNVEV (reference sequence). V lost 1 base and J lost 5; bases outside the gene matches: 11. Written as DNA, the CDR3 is TGTGCCAGCAGTTTATGGGTACTAGCGGGAGGTTCGAGGACCGGGGAGCTGTTTTTT. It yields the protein CASSLWVLAGGSRTGELFF.

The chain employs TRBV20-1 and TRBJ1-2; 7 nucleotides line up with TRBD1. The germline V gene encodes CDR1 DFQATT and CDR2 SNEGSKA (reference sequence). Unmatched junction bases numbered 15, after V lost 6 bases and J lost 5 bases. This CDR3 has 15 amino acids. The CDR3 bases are TGCAGTGCCGACGCCAGCAGGGGGGACAATTATGGCTACACCTTC. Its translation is CSADASRGDNYGYTF.

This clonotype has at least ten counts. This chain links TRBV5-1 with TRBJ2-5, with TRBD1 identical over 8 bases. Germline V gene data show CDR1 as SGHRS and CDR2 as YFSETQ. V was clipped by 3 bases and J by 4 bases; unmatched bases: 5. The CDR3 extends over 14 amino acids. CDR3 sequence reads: CASSSGQGGETQYF. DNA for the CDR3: TGCGCCAGCAGCTCCGGACAGGGAGGAGAGACCCAGTACTTC.

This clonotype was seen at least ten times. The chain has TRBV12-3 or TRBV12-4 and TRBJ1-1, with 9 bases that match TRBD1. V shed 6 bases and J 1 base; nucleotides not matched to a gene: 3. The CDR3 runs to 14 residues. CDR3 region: CASRPGQGNTEAFF. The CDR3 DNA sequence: TGTGCCAGCAGACCGGGACAGGGGAACACTGAAGCTTTCTTT.

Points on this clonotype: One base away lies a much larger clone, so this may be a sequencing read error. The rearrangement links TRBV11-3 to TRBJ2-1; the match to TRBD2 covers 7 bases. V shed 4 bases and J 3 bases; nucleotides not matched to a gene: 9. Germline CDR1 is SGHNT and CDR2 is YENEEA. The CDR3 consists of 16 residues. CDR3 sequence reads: CASSSDRLAVYNEQFF. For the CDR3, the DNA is TGTGCCAGCAGCTCAGATCGACTAGCAGTCTACAATGAGCAGTTCTTC.

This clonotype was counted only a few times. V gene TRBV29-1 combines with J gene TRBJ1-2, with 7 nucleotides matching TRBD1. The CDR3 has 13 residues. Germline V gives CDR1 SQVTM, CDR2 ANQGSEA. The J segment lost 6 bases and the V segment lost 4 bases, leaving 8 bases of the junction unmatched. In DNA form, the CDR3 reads TGCAGCGTTGGGGCAGGGGGGAGAGATGGCTACACCTTC. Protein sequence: CSVGAGGRDGYTF.

CDR3 coding DNA: TGTGCCAGCAGCGTTGCGGGCTCTGGAAACACCATATATTTT. Translation: CASSVAGSGNTIYF. The chain uses TRBV9 and TRBJ1-3; D gene unclear. Germline V gene sequence: CDR1 SGDLS, CDR2 YYNGEE. Trimming pared 2 bases from V and 0 bases from J, leaving 6 bases between. The CDR3 consists of 14 residues. Combining the CDR3 with reference TRBV9 and TRBJ1-3 gives the whole variable domain DSGVTQTPKHLITATGQRVTLRCSPRSGDLSVYWYQQSLDQGLQFLIQYYNGEERAKGNILERFSAQQFPDLHSELNLSSLELGDSALYFCASSVAGSGNTIYFGEGSWLTVV.

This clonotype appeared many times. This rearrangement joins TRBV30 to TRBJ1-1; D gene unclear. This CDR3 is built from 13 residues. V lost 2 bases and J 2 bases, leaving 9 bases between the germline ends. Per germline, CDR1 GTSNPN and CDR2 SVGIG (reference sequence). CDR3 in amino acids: CAWSSQGNTEAFF. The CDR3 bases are TGTGCCTGGAGTTCACAAGGAAACACTGAAGCTTTCTTT. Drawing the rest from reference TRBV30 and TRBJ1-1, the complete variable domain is SQTIHQWPATLVQPVGSPLSLECTVEGTSNPNLYWYRQAAGRGLQLLFYSVGIGQISSEVPQNLSASRPQDRQFILSSKKLLLSDSGFYLCAWSSQGNTEAFFGQGTRLTVV.

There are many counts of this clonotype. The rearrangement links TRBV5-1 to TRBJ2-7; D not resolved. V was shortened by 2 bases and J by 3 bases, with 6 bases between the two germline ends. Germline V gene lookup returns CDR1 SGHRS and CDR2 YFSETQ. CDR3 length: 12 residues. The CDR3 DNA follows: TGCGCCAGCAGCTTAGGAGACTACGAGCAGTACTTC. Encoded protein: CASSLGDYEQYF.